The present entry profiles one TCR beta chain with its context. Its antigen is unknown. The data were obtained in a study of response to subunit inactivated influenza vaccine. Findings of the study overall: It was the authors' suggestion that each seasonal influenza vaccination recruits few new T cells.

In TCRdb, the RT-PCR reads were re-called with MiXCR into one record per CDR3 protein. The repertoire consists of hundreds of thousands of distinct CDR3 sequences, with approximately 18% occurring once and the leading ten covering approximately 11%. Trimming cost V 6 bases and J 5 bases, with 20 bases left between them. The CDR3 sequence is 15 residues long. Germline V gene data show CDR1 as DFQATT and CDR2 as SNEGSKA (reference sequence). Sequencing was performed on PBMCs from blood, taken more than 4 days after vaccination. The V and J genes are TRBV20-1 and TRBJ2-1; the D gene is possibly TRBD2 (6 bases). This clonotype was sampled from a man over 45 who received an inactivated influenza vaccine. CDR3: CSAEAPGVRHNEQFF. CDR3 nucleotide sequence: TGCAGTGCGGAGGCCCCGGGGGTACGTCACAATGAGCAGTTCTTC.